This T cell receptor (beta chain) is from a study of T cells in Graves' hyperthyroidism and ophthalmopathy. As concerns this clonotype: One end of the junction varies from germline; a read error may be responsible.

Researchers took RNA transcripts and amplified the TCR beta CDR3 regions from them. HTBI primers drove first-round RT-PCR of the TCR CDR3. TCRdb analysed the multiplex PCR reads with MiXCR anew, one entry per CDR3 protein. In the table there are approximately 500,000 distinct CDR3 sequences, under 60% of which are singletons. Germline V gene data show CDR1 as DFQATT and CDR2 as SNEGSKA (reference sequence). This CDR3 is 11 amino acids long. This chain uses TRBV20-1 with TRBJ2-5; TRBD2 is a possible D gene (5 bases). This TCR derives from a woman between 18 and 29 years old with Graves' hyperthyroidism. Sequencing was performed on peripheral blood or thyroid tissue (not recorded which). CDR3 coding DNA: TGTGAAAGTCGGGGTTTGGAGACCCAGTACTTC. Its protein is CESRGLETQYF.